A selection of T cell receptor beta chains follows, all from one sample in a study of breast tumors, draining lymph nodes, adjacent tissues. MiXCR was run by TCRdb on the multiplex PCR reads, yielding one entry per CDR3 protein. The sample holds about 130,000 distinct CDR3 sequences, 21% seen once. The material sequenced was axillary lymph node tissue. The origin of the receptors is a female donor with breast cancer. Some clones in this sample may be carry-over from other donors' samples. Each CDR3 is given with its conserved first and last residue. A D gene is named only where the DNA matches it firmly. The size entry is marked missing in some rows and otherwise reads once, few, many or a size class.

>TRBJ1-2|TRBD1|many|TRBV5-8
CASSRTGESYGYTF
TGTGCCAGCAGCCGCACAGGGGAGAGCTATGGCTACACCTTC
>TRBJ2-5|.|many|TRBV18
CASSPGGRETQYF
TGTGCCAGCTCTCCTGGAGGGCGGGAGACCCAGTACTTC
>TRBJ1-5|TRBD1|few|TRBV28
CASRTGTGFRPQHF
TGTGCCAGCAGAACCGGGACAGGGTTTCGGCCCCAGCATTTT
>TRBJ1-2|.|many|TRBV2
CASSEQGIYGYTF
TGTGCCAGCAGCGAACAGGGCATCTATGGCTACACCTTC
>TRBJ1-6|.|many|TRBV20-1
CSARDVGRADNSPLHF
TGCAGTGCTAGAGATGTGGGGCGGGCTGATAATTCACCCCTCCACTTT
>TRBJ2-7|.|many|TRBV7-9
CASSSGTPILYEQYF
TGTGCCAGCAGCTCGGGGACCCCTATCCTCTACGAGCAGTACTTC
>TRBJ2-1|TRBD1|many|TRBV29-1
CSGPGQGAGEQFF
TGCAGCGGGCCGGGACAGGGGGCAGGTGAGCAGTTCTTC
>TRBJ2-1|.|.|TRBV4-1
CASTMELSSSYSEQFF
TGCGCCAGCACCATGGAACTTTCGAGCTCCTACAGTGAGCAGTTCTTC
>TRBJ1-2|TRBD1|.|TRBV5-1
CASSSDRGWDYGYTF
TGCGCCAGCAGCTCAGACAGGGGATGGGACTATGGCTACACCTTC
>TRBJ2-2|TRBD2|many|TRBV5-4
CASSLEASGTGELFF
TGTGCCAGCAGCTTGGAAGCTAGCGGGACCGGGGAGCTGTTTTTT
>TRBJ2-1|TRBD2|.|TRBV3-1
CASSLPYGRASEQFF
TGTGCCAGCAGCCTTCCTTACGGGAGGGCCTCTGAGCAGTTCTTC
>TRBJ2-2|TRBD1|many|TRBV5-1
CASSYYRGPTGELFF
TGCGCCAGCAGCTATTACAGGGGGCCCACCGGGGAGCTGTTTTTT
>TRBJ1-6|.|.|TRBV6-5
CATGPGLTNSPFHF
TGTGCCACGGGACCGGGACTGACTAATTCACCCTTCCACTTT
>TRBJ2-2|.|.|TRBV27
CASSLASPGELFF
TGTGCCAGCAGTTTAGCGAGCCCCGGGGAGCTGTTTTTT
>TRBJ2-3|TRBD2|many|TRBV19
CASRLPGLATDTQYF
TGTGCCAGTAGGTTGCCGGGACTAGCAACTGATACGCAGTATTTT
>TRBJ2-7|.|many|TRBV2
CASTLRGGWDEQYF
TGTGCCAGCACACTACGGGGAGGTTGGGACGAGCAGTACTTC
>TRBJ2-2|.|.|TRBV19
CASKSNRNTGELFF
TGTGCCAGTAAGTCCAACCGTAACACCGGGGAGCTGTTTTTT
>TRBJ2-5|TRBD2|many|TRBV27
CASSLVRGGSETQYF
TGTGCCAGCAGTTTAGTGCGCGGGGGTTCGGAGACCCAGTACTTC
>TRBJ1-5|.|many|TRBV4-1
CASSHTNSDQPQHF
TGCGCCAGCAGCCATACAAACTCGGACCAGCCCCAGCATTTT
>TRBJ2-3|.|many|TRBV20-1
CSAHGAGGTDTQYF
TGCAGTGCTCACGGCGCAGGAGGCACAGATACGCAGTATTTT
>TRBJ2-1|.|few|TRBV3-1
CASSQEGYHEQFF
TGTGCCAGCAGCCAGGAAGGGTACCATGAGCAGTTCTTC
>TRBJ2-1|TRBD2|once|TRBV12-3/TRBV12-4
CASSVAGTSGRAYNEQFF
TGTGCCAGCAGCGTAGCCGGGACTAGCGGGAGGGCCTACAATGAGCAGTTCTTC
>TRBJ1-3|.|many|TRBV7-8
CASGWSSGNTIYF
TGTGCCTCTGGGTGGAGCTCTGGAAACACCATATATTTT
>TRBJ1-6|TRBD1|many|TRBV9
CASSVGQGGRTPLHF
TGTGCCAGCAGCGTTGGGCAGGGGGGTAGAACACCCCTCCACTTT
>TRBJ2-2|.|few|TRBV12-5
CASGLVPNTGELFF
TGTGCTAGTGGTTTGGTACCCAACACCGGGGAGCTGTTTTTT
>TRBJ2-1|.|many|TRBV7-9
CASSPVGDEQFF
TGTGCCAGCAGCCCCGTGGGGGATGAGCAGTTCTTC
>TRBJ1-5|.|.|TRBV19
CASSMRRGDQPQHF
TGTGCCAGTAGTATGCGCAGGGGCGATCAGCCCCAGCATTTT
>TRBJ2-3|.|few|TRBV3-1
CASSQFYESSTDTQYF
TGTGCCAGCAGCCAATTCTACGAGTCTAGCACAGATACGCAGTATTTT
>TRBJ1-2|.|many|TRBV28
CASNSGPRINYGYTF
TGTGCCAGCAACTCGGGACCGCGCATTAACTATGGCTACACCTTC
>TRBJ1-5|.|many|TRBV6-2/TRBV6-3
CASSYPPTGVHQPQHF
TGTGCCAGCAGTTATCCCCCGACAGGCGTGCATCAGCCCCAGCATTTT
>TRBJ2-7|.|many|TRBV6-1
CASTPDYEQYF
TGTGCCAGCACCCCCGACTACGAGCAGTACTTC
>TRBJ1-2|TRBD1|many|TRBV7-9
CASSLGGQLSDYGYTF
TGTGCCAGCAGCTTAGGGGGACAGCTTTCGGACTATGGCTACACCTTC
>TRBJ2-1|TRBD1|many|TRBV9
CASSVNTGGSYNEQFF
TGTGCCAGCAGCGTAAATACAGGGGGCTCATACAATGAGCAGTTCTTC
>TRBJ1-5|.|.|TRBV28
CASSFLGNQPQHF
TGTGCCAGCAGTTTTTTGGGCAATCAGCCCCAGCATTTT
>TRBJ1-2|.|many|TRBV29-1
CSVRVWQAANYGYTF
TGCAGCGTTAGGGTGTGGCAGGCGGCTAACTATGGCTACACCTTC
>TRBJ2-2|TRBD2|.|TRBV6-1
CASSEVLLAGGRTGELFF
TGTGCCAGCAGTGAAGTCCTTCTAGCGGGAGGGCGCACCGGGGAGCTGTTTTTT
>TRBJ1-2|.|few|TRBV28
CASSFLGDNYGYTF
TGTGCCAGCAGTTTTCTAGGGGACAACTATGGCTACACCTTC
>TRBJ2-1|TRBD2|many|TRBV20-1
CSAGLAGGTYNEQFF
TGCAGTGCGGGACTAGCGGGAGGAACCTACAATGAGCAGTTCTTC
>TRBJ1-5|.|few|TRBV28
CASSLGSFLSQPQHF
TGTGCCAGCAGTTTGGGCTCCTTCTTATCTCAGCCCCAGCATTTT
>TRBJ1-1|.|once|TRBV6-9
CASSQTALPNTEAFF
TGTGCCAGCAGTCAGACAGCCCTACCGAACACTGAAGCTTTCTTT
>TRBJ1-2|TRBD1|.|TRBV3-1
CASSPYGQGRGGSVGYTF
TGTGCCAGCAGCCCCTACGGACAGGGACGGGGTGGATCCGTCGGCTACACCTTC
>TRBJ1-6|.|many|TRBV5-8
CASSARQRGGTFSPLHF
TGTGCCAGCAGCGCCCGACAGCGCGGAGGAACCTTTTCACCCCTCCACTTT